The T cell receptor (beta chain) described here comes from a study of cytomegalovirus exposure and HLA in healthy donors. General study results and limits: Testing in vitro showed three CMV-associated chains specific for CMV antigens. Usually a TCR sequence was rare, but some public TCRs were found in many donors. A later analysis found first-cohort TCR clusters tended to co-occur in the 90 to 150 validation repertoires. The study listed around 150 cytomegalovirus-associated TCR beta chains.

Measured with immunoSEQ multiplex PCR; TCRdb has only the in-frame clones, and not every one. Of under 300,000 clones listed, around 91% are singletons. As regards this clone: Its antigen is unidentified.

This TCR came from a woman in her late teens or twenties in good health and CMV-seronegative. Material: PBMCs.

The chain's CDR3 is CASSLGGGGPQHF. CDR3 in DNA: TGTGCCAGCAGTTTAGGGGGCGGTGGGCCCCAGCATTTT. The V and J genes are TRBV28 and TRBJ1-5; possible D gene TRBD1, 6 bases. Germline V gives CDR1 MDHEN, CDR2 SYDVKM. Trimming shortened V by 2 bases and J by 9 bases, and 11 bases separated the two germline ends. The CDR3 length is 13 residues.